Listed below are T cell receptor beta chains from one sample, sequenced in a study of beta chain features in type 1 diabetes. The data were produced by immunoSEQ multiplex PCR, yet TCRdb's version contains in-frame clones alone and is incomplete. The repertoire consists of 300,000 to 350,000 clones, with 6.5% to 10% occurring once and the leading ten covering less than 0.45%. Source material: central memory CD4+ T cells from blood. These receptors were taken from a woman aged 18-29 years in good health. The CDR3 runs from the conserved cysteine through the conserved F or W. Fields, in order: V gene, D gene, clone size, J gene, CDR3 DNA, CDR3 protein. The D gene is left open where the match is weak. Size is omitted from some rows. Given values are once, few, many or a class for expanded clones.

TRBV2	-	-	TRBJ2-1	TGTGCCAGCATGTCAGTAGCACTAGTGAGACCGAATGAGCAGTTCTTC	CASMSVALVRPNEQFF
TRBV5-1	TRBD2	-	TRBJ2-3	TGCGCCAGCAGCTTGGACGGGAGGGGCGCAGATACGCAGTATTTT	CASSLDGRGADTQYF
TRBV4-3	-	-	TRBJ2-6	TGCGCCAGCAGCCAAGATGTGCAGGCTGGGGCCAACGTCCTGACTTTC	CASSQDVQAGANVLTF
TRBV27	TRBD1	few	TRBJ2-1	TGTGCCAGCAGTATCCGCCCCGGACAGGGGAACAATGAGCAGTTCTTC	CASSIRPGQGNNEQFF
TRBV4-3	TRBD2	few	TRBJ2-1	TGCGCCAGCAGCCAATCGCGGGAGGGCCGTGAGCAGTTCTTC	CASSQSREGREQFF
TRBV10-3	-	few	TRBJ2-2	TGTGCCATCAGTGAGTCAAGGGCTGGCGGCACCGGGGAGCTGTTTTTT	CAISESRAGGTGELFF
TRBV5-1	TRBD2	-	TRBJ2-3	TGCGCCAGCAGCTTAGCGGGAGGGCCCTCAGATACGCAGTATTTT	CASSLAGGPSDTQYF
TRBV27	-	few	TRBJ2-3	TGTGCCAGCAGCGCAAACTACCGCACAGATACGCAGTATTTT	CASSANYRTDTQYF
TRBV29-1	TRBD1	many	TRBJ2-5	TGCAGCGTTGCCGGGACAGGGGAAACTGGGGTGGAGACCCAGTACTTC	CSVAGTGETGVETQYF
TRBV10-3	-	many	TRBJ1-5	TGTGCCATCAGTGAGTCATGGGATCAGCCCCAGCATTTT	CAISESWDQPQHF
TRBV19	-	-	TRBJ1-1	TGTGCCAGTAGTATAGAAGCAGGGCGGAACACTGAAGCTTTCTTT	CASSIEAGRNTEAFF
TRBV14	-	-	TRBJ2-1	TGTGCCAGCAGCCAAGGCCTAACATCCCCCTACAATGAGCAGTTCTTC	CASSQGLTSPYNEQFF
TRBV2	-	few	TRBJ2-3	TGTGCCAGCCAGAATCTCCGGGACAACACAGATACGCAGTATTTT	CASQNLRDNTDTQYF
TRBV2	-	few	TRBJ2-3	TGTGCCAGCAGGCGGGACACAGATACGCAGTATTTT	CASRRDTDTQYF